Listed below are T cell receptor beta chains from one sample, sequenced in a study of blood T cell repertoires in COVID-19. Data came from immunoSEQ multiplex PCR; TCRdb stores just in-frame clones and leaves some out. The profile shows roughly 280,000 clones, roughly 90% of them singletons. The sequencing input was PBMCs or T cells enriched from blood (not recorded which). These receptors were taken from a woman aged 45-60 years who had recovered from COVID-19. The CDR3 runs from the conserved cysteine through the conserved F or W. Some rows mark clone size as missing; the rest say once, few, many or name a class of expanded clone.

V gene	J gene	clone size	CDR3 protein
TRBV20-1	TRBJ2-7	-	CSASLAGVSYEQYF
TRBV10-3	TRBJ2-3	-	CAIREAGGPDTQYF
TRBV5-1	TRBJ2-7	-	CASSPLGLAGSYEQYF
TRBV5-8	TRBJ1-5	few	CASSFLRVGNQPQHF
TRBV20-1	TRBJ1-1	-	CSARYDTEAFF
TRBV19	TRBJ2-3	-	CASSTMTSGRLSDTQYF
TRBV7-3	TRBJ2-2	-	CASSLLPGLLNTGELFF
TRBV18	TRBJ2-2	-	CASSPELATGELFF
TRBV6-5	TRBJ2-3	-	CASSYSASGSTDTQYF
TRBV5-4	TRBJ1-2	-	CASSLGGRVNGYTF
TRBV11-3	TRBJ2-5	once	CASSQREDQKETQYF
TRBV5-1	TRBJ1-2	-	CASARGRVDYGYTF
TRBV28	TRBJ1-5	-	CASCPEGSSNQPQHF
TRBV9	TRBJ1-1	-	CASSVDGRAWTEAFF
TRBV11-3	TRBJ2-2	once	CASSPRTGELFF
TRBV5-1	TRBJ1-6	-	CASSSGTGASGNSPLHF
TRBV12-3/TRBV12-4	TRBJ2-7	-	CASSFGQSYEQYF
TRBV27	TRBJ2-7	-	CASSLSGAQVSYEQYF
TRBV28	TRBJ1-5	-	CASRRPGGSNQPQHF
TRBV19	TRBJ2-1	-	CASSGDSYNEQFF
TRBV12-3/TRBV12-4	TRBJ1-2	-	CASKGVEYGYTF
TRBV18	TRBJ2-6	-	CASSTRDSPGANVLTF
TRBV27	TRBJ1-5	-	CASSPRTGKRNQPQHF
TRBV7-2	TRBJ2-1	-	CASSLGLAYNEQFF
TRBV2	TRBJ1-4	-	CASRTGRETNEKLFF